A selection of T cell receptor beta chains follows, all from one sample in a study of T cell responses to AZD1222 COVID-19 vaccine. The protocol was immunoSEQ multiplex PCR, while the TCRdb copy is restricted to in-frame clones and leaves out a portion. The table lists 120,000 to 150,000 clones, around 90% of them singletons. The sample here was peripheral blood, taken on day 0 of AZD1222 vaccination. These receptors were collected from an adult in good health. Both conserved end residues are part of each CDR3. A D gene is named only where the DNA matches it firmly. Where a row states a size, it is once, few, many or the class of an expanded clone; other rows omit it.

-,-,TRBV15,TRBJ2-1,TGTGCCACCGGGAGGCGCGGTATAGCCCATGAGCAGTTCTTC,CATGRRGIAHEQFF
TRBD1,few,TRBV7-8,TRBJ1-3,TGTGCCAGCAGCTTGTCCAGGGGGCCTGGAAACACCATATATTTT,CASSLSRGPGNTIYF
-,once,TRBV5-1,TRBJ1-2,TGCGCCAGCAGCCCGCGACAGACCTCCTATGGCTACACCTTC,CASSPRQTSYGYTF
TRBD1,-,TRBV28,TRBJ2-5,TGTGCCAGCACCTTGGGACAGGGGGCTATAGACCAAGAGACCCAGTACTTC,CASTLGQGAIDQETQYF
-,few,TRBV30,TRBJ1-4,TGTGCCTGGAGTACCGTCCGGGGTCGGGAAAAACTGTTTTTT,CAWSTVRGREKLFF
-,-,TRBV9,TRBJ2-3,TGTGCCAGCGGGGCCGGGGCGGGCACAGATACGCAGTATTTT,CASGAGAGTDTQYF
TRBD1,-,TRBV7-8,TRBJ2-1,TGTGCCAGCAGCCCGGACAGGAACATCTACAATGAGCAGTTCTTC,CASSPDRNIYNEQFF
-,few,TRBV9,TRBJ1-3,TGTGCCAGCAGCGTGGGGAGCACTGGAAACACCATATATTTT,CASSVGSTGNTIYF
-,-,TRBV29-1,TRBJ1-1,TGCAGCGCCCGGGACGTAACCAGCGCTGAAGCTTTCTTT,CSARDVTSAEAFF
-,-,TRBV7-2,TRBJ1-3,TGTGCCAGCAGCTTAGTATACAGCTCTGGAAACACCATATATTTT,CASSLVYSSGNTIYF
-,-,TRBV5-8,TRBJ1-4,TGTGCCAGCAGCTTCATAGGTCGGGACGGGAATGAAAAACTGTTTTTT,CASSFIGRDGNEKLFF
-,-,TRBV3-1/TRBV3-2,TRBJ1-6,TGTGCCAGCAGCGAGGGGGGAATTAATTCACCCCTCCACTTT,CASSEGGINSPLHF
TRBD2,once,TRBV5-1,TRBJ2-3,TGCGCCAGCAGCTTGGTTTGGTCCGGGAGGGAGACAGATACGCAGTATTTT,CASSLVWSGRETDTQYF
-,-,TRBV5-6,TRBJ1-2,TGTGCCAGCAGCTTGATGTCAGGGAGTTACTATGGCTACACCTTC,CASSLMSGSYYGYTF
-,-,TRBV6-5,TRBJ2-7,TGTGCCAGCAGAGGGCCTTGGGAGCAGTACTTC,CASRGPWEQYF
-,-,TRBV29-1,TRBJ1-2,TGCAGCGCCGACAGTCCTAACTATGGCTACACCTTC,CSADSPNYGYTF
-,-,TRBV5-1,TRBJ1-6,TGCGCCAGCAGCTCCTCGGCCGGGGGGGCGCGGGGTTCACCCCTCCACTTT,CASSSSAGGARGSPLHF
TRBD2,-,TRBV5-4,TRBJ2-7,TGTGCCAGCAGCTTGGCCGGATTAGCGGGAGGGAGTCTCGAGCAGTACTTC,CASSLAGLAGGSLEQYF
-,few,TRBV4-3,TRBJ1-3,TGCGCCAGCAGCCAAGATGGCTTTGGGGGAGATTACTCTGGAAACACCATATATTTT,CASSQDGFGGDYSGNTIYF
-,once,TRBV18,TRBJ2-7,TGTGCCAGCTCACCTCGCCGGGACAACGAGCAGTACTTC,CASSPRRDNEQYF
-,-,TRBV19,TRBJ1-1,TGTGCCAGTAGTATACCGAACATATTGAACACTGAAGCTTTCTTT,CASSIPNILNTEAFF
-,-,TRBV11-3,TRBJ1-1,TGTGCCAGCAGCTTGGATCGGGAGAACACTGAAGCTTTCTTT,CASSLDRENTEAFF
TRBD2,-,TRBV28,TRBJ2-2,TGTGCCAGCAGTTCGACACGGGGACTATACACCGGGGAGCTGTTTTTT,CASSSTRGLYTGELFF
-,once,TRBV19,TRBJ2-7,TGTGCCAGTAGTAATAGACATTCTGACGGAACCTACGAGCAGTACTTC,CASSNRHSDGTYEQYF
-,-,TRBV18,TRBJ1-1,TGTGCCAGCTTCCTAACACCGAGTACCCCCGAAGCTTTCTTT,CASFLTPSTPEAFF
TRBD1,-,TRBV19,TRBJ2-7,TGTGCCAGTAGTATAGGTCGCCGGGACAGGGGACCGCCCTACTCTTACGAGCAGTACTTC,CASSIGRRDRGPPYSYEQYF
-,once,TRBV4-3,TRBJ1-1,TGCGCCAGCAGCCAAGTGCGACAGCGGGCCGAGGAAGCTTTCTTT,CASSQVRQRAEEAFF
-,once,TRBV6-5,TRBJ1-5,TGTGCCAGCAGGGGTAGCAATCAGCCCCAGCATTTT,CASRGSNQPQHF
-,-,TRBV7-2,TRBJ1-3,TGTGCCAGCAGCTCAGCACAGGGCTCTGGAAACACCATATATTTT,CASSSAQGSGNTIYF
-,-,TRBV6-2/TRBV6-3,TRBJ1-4,TGTGCCAGCAGTGCCCCGGAGCGGGGTCGGGAAAAACTGTTTTTT,CASSAPERGREKLFF
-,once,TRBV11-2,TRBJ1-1,TGTGCCAGCAGCCCTAGGACGGGGACCACTGAAGCTTTCTTT,CASSPRTGTTEAFF
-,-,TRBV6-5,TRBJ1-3,TGTGCCAGCAGTTACTCTTCCCGACGAAACACCATATATTTT,CASSYSSRRNTIYF
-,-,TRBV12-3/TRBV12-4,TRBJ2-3,TGTGCCAGCAGCTGGATTAGCACAGATACGCAGTATTTT,CASSWISTDTQYF
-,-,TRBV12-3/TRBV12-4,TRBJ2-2,TGTGCCAGCAGGGGGACGTCTATCGGGGAGCTGTTTTTT,CASRGTSIGELFF
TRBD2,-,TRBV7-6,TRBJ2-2,TGTGCCAGCAGCTTCGGGCGGGTGTTCCTAGCGGGAGGGGCGAACACCGGGGAGCTGTTTTTT,CASSFGRVFLAGGANTGELFF
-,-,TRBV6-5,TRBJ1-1,TGTGCCAGCAGAGGACGTGGGGGTCGGAACACTGAAGCTTTCTTT,CASRGRGGRNTEAFF
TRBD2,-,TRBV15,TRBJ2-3,TGTGCCACCAGCAGAGGCAGCGGGAGGGTTGGAGATACGCAGTATTTT,CATSRGSGRVGDTQYF
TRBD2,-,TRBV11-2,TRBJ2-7,TGTGCCAGCAGCTTACCTAGCGGGTCCCGGCGGTACTTC,CASSLPSGSRRYF
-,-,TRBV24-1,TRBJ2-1,TGTGCCACCAGTGAGGAGGGATCGCCACTTGAGCAGTTCTTC,CATSEEGSPLEQFF
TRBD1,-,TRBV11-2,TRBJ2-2,TGTGCCAGCAGCTTGGGACAGGGGGTTGGGGAGCTGTTTTTT,CASSLGQGVGELFF
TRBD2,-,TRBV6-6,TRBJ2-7,TGTGCCACCCAAACCCTGCCGGGACTAGCAGGGGAGCAGTACTTC,CATQTLPGLAGEQYF
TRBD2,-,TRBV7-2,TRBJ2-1,TGTGCCAGCAGACCCGGGAGGGCCGGTTACAATGAGCAGTTCTTC,CASRPGRAGYNEQFF
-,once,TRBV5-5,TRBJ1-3,TGTGCCAGCAGCTTGTCCGGGAGAAGCTCTGGAAACACCATATATTTT,CASSLSGRSSGNTIYF
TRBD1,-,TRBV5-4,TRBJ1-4,TGTGCCAGCAGCTCGGACAGGGTTATTGAAAAACTGTTTTTT,CASSSDRVIEKLFF
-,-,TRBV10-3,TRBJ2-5,TGTGCCATCAGTGATACCAGGAGTTTACAAGAGACCCAGTACTTC,CAISDTRSLQETQYF
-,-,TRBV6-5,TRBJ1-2,TGTGCCACCTGGGCCTCTAAGGGTAGTGGCTACACCTTC,CATWASKGSGYTF
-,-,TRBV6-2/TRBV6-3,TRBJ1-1,TGTGCCAGCAGCTTTGGAGAGAACACTGAAGCTTTCTTT,CASSFGENTEAFF
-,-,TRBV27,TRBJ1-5,TGTGCCAGCAGTTTACGGGGGGTTGGGGGGGGCAATCAGCCCCAGCATTTT,CASSLRGVGGGNQPQHF
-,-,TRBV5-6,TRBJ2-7,TGTGCCAGCAGCCGGGGACTGAGCTCCTACGAGCAGTACTTC,CASSRGLSSYEQYF
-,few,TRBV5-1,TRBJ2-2,TGCGCCAGCAGCCAGTTAGACAGGTCTACTACCGGGGAGCTGTTTTTT,CASSQLDRSTTGELFF
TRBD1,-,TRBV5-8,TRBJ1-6,TGTGCCAGCAGCTTGGAAGAGACAGGGGATTCACCCCTCCACTTT,CASSLEETGDSPLHF
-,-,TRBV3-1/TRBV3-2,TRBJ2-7,TGTGCCAGCAGCGGCTCCGAGCAGTACTTC,CASSGSEQYF
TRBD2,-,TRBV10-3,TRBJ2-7,TGTGCCACTCGCACGGGAGGGGGCTCCTACGAGCAGTACTTC,CATRTGGGSYEQYF
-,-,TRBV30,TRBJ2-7,TGTGCCTGGAGCCCGGGGGGCGCCTACGAGCAGTACTTC,CAWSPGGAYEQYF
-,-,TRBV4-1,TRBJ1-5,TGCGCCAGCAGCCAAGAAGATTACAATCAGCCCCAGCATTTT,CASSQEDYNQPQHF
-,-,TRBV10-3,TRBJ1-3,TGTGCGTGCGGGACATCTGGAAACACCATATATTTT,CACGTSGNTIYF
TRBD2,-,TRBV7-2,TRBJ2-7,TGTGCCAGCAGCTTGCTAGCGGGAGCAGGGTACGAGCAGTACTTC,CASSLLAGAGYEQYF
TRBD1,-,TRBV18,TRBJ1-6,TGTGCCAGCGGTACAGGGGTAGCTGATTCACCCCTCCACTTT,CASGTGVADSPLHF
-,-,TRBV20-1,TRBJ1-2,TGCAGTGCTAGTGTGAGGGCCGTGAACTATGGCTACACCTTC,CSASVRAVNYGYTF
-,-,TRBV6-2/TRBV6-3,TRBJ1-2,TGTGCCAGCAGCTCACCTGTTGGGTACTATGGCTACACCTTC,CASSSPVGYYGYTF